The 26 T cell receptor beta chains in this list originate from one sample, sequenced in a study of graft-versus-host responses after intestinal transplantation. The antigens of these receptors remain unknown. The method was immunoSEQ multiplex PCR; TCRdb's version includes in-frame clones alone and lacks a portion of them. Among some 150,000 clones listed, about 93% were seen once. The starting material was unstimulated CD4+ T cells sorted from spleen or lymph node cells, obtained before intestinal transplant. Receptors were obtained from a human donor who received an intestinal transplant.

CDR3 nucleotide sequence: TGTGCTGCGAGCTGGGACATTCAGCCCCAGCATTTT. Amino acids: CAASWDIQPQHF. The rearrangement uses TRBV30 and TRBJ1-5, with TRBD1 as a possible D gene (6 bases). The CDR3 covers 12 residues. In germline, CDR1 is GTSNPN, CDR2 SVGIG (reference sequence). Full variable domain (remainder filled in from reference TRBV30 and TRBJ1-5): SQTIHQWPATLVQPVGSPLSLECTVEGTSNPNLYWYRQAAGRGLQLLFYSVGIGQISSEVPQNLSASRPQDRQFILSSKKLLLSDSGFYLCAASWDIQPQHFGDGTRLSIL.

V gene TRBV6-5 combines with J gene TRBJ1-6; TRBD1 might be the D (5 bases). Germline-derived CDR1 and CDR2 are MNHEY and SVGAGI. V was clipped by 8 bases and J by 4 bases, with 15 bases between them. The CDR3 runs 15 residues. In DNA, the CDR3 is TGTGCCAGCGGATCTGCGGGGGGGTATAATTCACCCCTCCACTTT. Translated, it gives CASGSAGGYNSPLHF.

The chain links TRBV2 to TRBJ1-2; 7 bases are a match to TRBD1. From germline, CDR1 is SNHLY and CDR2 FYNNEI. V dropped 7 bases and J dropped 4; count of bases not matched to a gene: 6. The CDR3 contains 13 residues. CDR3 DNA: TGTGCCAGCAAGGGGGACAGTCTCTATGGCTACACCTTC. This gives the protein CASKGDSLYGYTF.

The chain couples TRBV19 to TRBJ2-1, with a weak D call TRBD1 (7 bases). CDR3 length: 14 amino acids. V lost 3 bases, J lost 5 bases, and 11 bases lay in between. The germline gives CDR1 LNHDA, CDR2 SQIVND (reference sequence). The chain's CDR3 is CASSIRGADNEQFF. The CDR3 DNA reads as TGTGCCAGTAGTATCAGGGGGGCCGACAATGAGCAGTTCTTC.

This chain uses TRBV10-3 with TRBJ2-5, with TRBD1 identical over 9 bases. The DNA end lines up better with TRBJ2-7; the J call may be wrong. The CDR3 runs 16 residues. Germline V lookup: CDR1 ENHRY, CDR2 SYGVKD. The chain's CDR3 is CATRYPYQTGGYEQYF. DNA of the CDR3: TGTGCCACCCGTTATCCCTACCAGACAGGGGGCTACGAGCAGTACTTC.

The gene calls are TRBV28 and TRBJ2-5; 10 bases are a match to TRBD1. V shed 5 bases, J shed 5 bases, and the junction held 8 bases outside the gene matches. Germline-derived CDR1 and CDR2 are MDHEN and SYDVKM. The CDR3 has 15 amino acids. CDR3 amino acids: CASSIPGQGRETQYF. The CDR3 DNA reads as TGTGCCAGCAGTATACCGGGACAGGGGAGGGAGACCCAGTACTTC.

This sequence joins TRBV28 and TRBJ1-5, with D uncertain. Germline assignment: CDR1 MDHEN and CDR2 SYDVKM. The V gene lost 10 bases and the J gene lost 1 base, with 8 bases spanning the gap. The CDR3 totals 12 residues. CDR3 nucleotide sequence: TGTGCCACACAGATAAGCAATCAGCCCCAGCATTTT. Residues: CATQISNQPQHF.

The CDR3 reads CASSRGTAYNEQFF. CDR3 bases: TGTGCCAGCAGCCGCGGGACAGCCTACAATGAGCAGTTCTTC. This chain links TRBV11-3 with TRBJ2-1; maybe TRBD1 (7 bases). There are 14 residues in the CDR3. The germline CDR1 and CDR2 sequences are SGHNT and YENEEA. V was cut by 5 bases and J by 2 bases, with 10 bases left in between.

The chain uses TRBV29-1 and TRBJ2-7, with D possibly TRBD2 on 5 matching bases. The CDR3 has 11 residues. V lost 5 bases, J lost 3 bases, and 8 bases lay in between. Germline CDR1 SQVTM, CDR2 ANQGSEA. CDR3 sequence (DNA): TGCAGCGTTTTCCGGGGCTACGAGCAGTACTTC. It is translated as CSVFRGYEQYF.

The chain carries TRBV19 and TRBJ2-5; 9 bases map to TRBD2. CDR1 is LNHDA, CDR2 SQIVND, per germline (reference sequence). J was trimmed by 5 bases and V by 1 base; bases with no gene match: 8. The CDR3 loop spans 16 amino acids. CDR3: CASSIGLAGDRETQYF. CDR3 bases: TGTGCCAGTAGTATAGGTTTAGCGGGAGACCGGGAGACCCAGTACTTC.

The chain links TRBV18 to TRBJ2-2; TRBD2 matches at 10 bases. The CDR3 has 18 amino acids. J was trimmed by 7 bases and V by 0 bases; bases with no gene match: 11. The germline V gene has CDR1 KGHSH and CDR2 LQKENI. CDR3 region: CASSPPKREGLRYGELFF. The CDR3 DNA reads as TGTGCCAGCTCACCACCCAAGCGGGAGGGCCTTCGTTACGGGGAGCTGTTTTTT.

The chain employs TRBV28 and TRBJ2-6; D is possibly TRBD1 (5 bases). This CDR3 spans 16 amino acids. V lost 0 bases to trimming and J lost 1 base, with 7 bases between them. In germline, CDR1 is MDHEN, CDR2 SYDVKM. The CDR3 loop is CASSLWAGSGANVLTF. The CDR3 DNA sequence: TGTGCCAGCAGTTTATGGGCAGGGTCTGGGGCCAACGTCCTGACTTTC.

V and J are TRBV29-1 and TRBJ1-4; D unresolved. V gave up 8 bases and J gave up 3 bases, with 13 bases separating them. The CDR3 has 13 amino acids. Germline CDR1 reads SQVTM; CDR2 reads ANQGSEA. DNA of the CDR3: TGCAGCACCTCGATGAACCCTAATGAAAAACTGTTTTTT. Translating it yields CSTSMNPNEKLFF.

The chain links TRBV28 to TRBJ2-7; D ambiguous. Trimming took off 4 bases at V and 3 bases at J, with 13 bases between the two ends. The CDR3 has 14 amino acids. Germline loops: CDR1 MDHEN, CDR2 SYDVKM. This chain's CDR3 is CASSSPILVYEQYF. CDR3 DNA sequence: TGTGCCAGCAGTTCGCCAATACTGGTCTACGAGCAGTACTTC.

The chain uses TRBV7-8 and TRBJ1-1, with no clear D. Trimming left V 10 bases short and J 5 bases short, with 17 bases between. The germline gives CDR1 SGHVS, CDR2 FQNEAQ. The length of the CDR3 is 13 residues. Here the CDR3 DNA reads TGTGCCACCGGGCCGATATCGGGGACTGAAGCTTTCTTT. As protein: CATGPISGTEAFF.

The chain uses TRBV4-1 and TRBJ2-6; D gene ambiguous. V lost 3 bases, J lost 2 bases, and 17 bases lay in between. Germline lookup yields CDR1 MGHRA and CDR2 YSYEKL. The CDR3 loop spans 18 amino acids. CDR3 DNA: TGCGCCAGCAGCCAGCCGCCAGGAAGGAAGGCTGGGGCCAACGTCCTGACTTTC. Protein: CASSQPPGRKAGANVLTF.

This chain uses TRBV28 with TRBJ2-2, with 9 bases aligning to TRBD1. The trim removed 4 bases at V and 15 bases at J, leaving 9 bases unmatched. From germline, CDR1 is MDHEN and CDR2 SYDVKM. The CDR3 has 13 amino acids. CDR3 nucleotide sequence: TGTGCCAGCAGTTCGGGACAGGGAGTGGTGTTGTTTTTT. It encodes CASSSGQGVVLFF.

The chain joins TRBV25-1 to TRBJ2-7; tentative D call: TRBD2 (6 bases). V lost 7 bases, J lost 2 bases, and 18 bases lay in between. CDR1 is MGHDK and CDR2 is SYGVNS in the germline V gene. The CDR3 loop spans 15 amino acids. CDR3 region: CASTGVGGTPYEQYF. CDR3 DNA: TGTGCCAGCACTGGAGTCGGCGGGACCCCCTACGAGCAGTACTTC.

Only a few counts were recorded for this clone. The gene calls are TRBV5-1 and TRBJ2-3; 8 bases align to TRBD2. The CDR3 is 15 residues long. The V segment lost 2 bases and the J segment 5 bases; nucleotides outside the gene matches: 7. CDR1 and CDR2 (germline): SGHRS, YFSETQ. The CDR3 DNA is TGCGCCAGCAGCTTTAAACTAGCGGTGGGAGATACGCAGTATTTT. It is translated as CASSFKLAVGDTQYF.

The J gene is TRBJ1-2, the V gene TRBV9; 10 nucleotides align to TRBD1. Germline CDR1 SGDLS, CDR2 YYNGEE. V shed 5 bases and J 3 bases; nucleotides not matched to a gene: 4. The CDR3 runs 14 residues. The DNA of the CDR3 is TGTGCCAGCAGGAGGACAGGGGGTGACTATGGCTACACCTTC. Its translation is CASRRTGGDYGYTF.

The chain joins TRBV29-1 to TRBJ1-1; D gene uncertain. CDR1 is SQVTM, CDR2 ANQGSEA, per germline. The CDR3 has 11 residues. Trimming cost V 4 bases and J 6 bases, with 9 bases left between them. The CDR3 DNA reads TGCAGCGTTGTTCGACTTCCTGAAGCTTTCTTT. The encoded protein is CSVVRLPEAFF.

The chain is built from TRBV4-1 and TRBJ2-1, with 12 bases lining up with TRBD2. The CDR3 is 17 amino acids. Germline assignment: CDR1 MGHRA and CDR2 YSYEKL. After removal of 0 bases from V and 6 bases from J, the junction contained 6 bases not matched to a gene. The CDR3 region is CASSQDRASGRANEQFF. The CDR3 coding sequence is TGCGCCAGCAGCCAAGATAGGGCTAGCGGGAGGGCCAATGAGCAGTTCTTC.

This chain connects TRBV2 to TRBJ1-1; D is perhaps TRBD1 (6 bases). This CDR3 is 13 amino acids long. V was pared by 9 bases and J by 2 bases, with 13 bases between. Germline V gene lookup returns CDR1 SNHLY and CDR2 FYNNEI. As DNA, the CDR3 is TGTGCCAGTTTGACAGGTTATAACACTGAAGCTTTCTTT. This encodes CASLTGYNTEAFF.

The chain couples TRBV15 to TRBJ2-5; TRBD2 agrees at 7 bases. The J call may be in error: the DNA end matches TRBJ2-7 better. CDR1 and CDR2 (germline): LNHNV, YYDKDF (reference sequence). The CDR3 is made up of 16 amino acids. The CDR3 bases are TGTGCCACCAGCAGAGCACGGGAGGCCCTTTCCTACGAGCAGTACTTC. This translates into CATSRAREALSYEQYF.

CDR3 coding DNA: TGTGCCAGCACCCCTAGGGGGGAGGGCCGGGCCGGGGAGCTGTTTTTT. Protein: CASTPRGEGRAGELFF. The genes are TRBV27 and TRBJ2-2; D might be TRBD2 (7 bases). This CDR3 spans 16 amino acids. CDR1 and CDR2 from the germline V gene are MNHEY and SMNVEV (reference sequence). V was trimmed by 7 bases and J by 6 bases, leaving 21 bases between them.

V usage is TRBV5-6 and J usage is TRBJ2-7, with TRBD1 identical over 10 bases. J gave up 4 bases and V 7 bases, and 11 bases lay outside the gene matches. The CDR3 length is 15 residues. In germline, CDR1 is SGHDT, CDR2 YYEEEE. The CDR3 bases are TGTGCCAGCGGCCCACGGACAGGGGGAGGATACGAGCAGTACTTC. Its protein product is CASGPRTGGGYEQYF.